This TCR beta chain was captured in a study of blood T cell repertoires in COVID-19. In the study overall: Material from acute and convalescent COVID-19 was sourced from the United States, Italy and Spain. Sources were T cells, B-cell-depleted T cells, or PBMCs; the material itself was cDNA or gDNA.

As handled by the study authors: For nucleated cells, counts were estimated from reference gene primer amplification. The assay was immunoSEQ multiplex PCR, and TCRdb's table has in-frame clones only and misses some. V and J calls and clone size are copied from that table; D and trimming were computed from the DNA. The sample gives tens of thousands of clones, about 94% of which show up once; approximately 4.1% is in the top ten. V gave up 0 bases and J gave up 6 bases; unmatched junction bases: 13. The CDR3 runs 18 residues. The germline gives CDR1 LGHDT, CDR2 YNNKEL (reference sequence). Sequencing was done on a sample of peripheral blood. The chain combines TRBV3-1 (or the pseudogene TRBV3-2) with TRBJ2-1; 8 bases fit TRBD1. The receptor was isolated from a human donor with active COVID-19. The donor label of this sample is uncertain. Written as DNA, the CDR3 is TGTGCCAGCAGCCAAGAATTTCAAGGACAGGGCACCATCAATGAGCAGTTCTTC. Translation: CASSQEFQGQGTINEQFF.